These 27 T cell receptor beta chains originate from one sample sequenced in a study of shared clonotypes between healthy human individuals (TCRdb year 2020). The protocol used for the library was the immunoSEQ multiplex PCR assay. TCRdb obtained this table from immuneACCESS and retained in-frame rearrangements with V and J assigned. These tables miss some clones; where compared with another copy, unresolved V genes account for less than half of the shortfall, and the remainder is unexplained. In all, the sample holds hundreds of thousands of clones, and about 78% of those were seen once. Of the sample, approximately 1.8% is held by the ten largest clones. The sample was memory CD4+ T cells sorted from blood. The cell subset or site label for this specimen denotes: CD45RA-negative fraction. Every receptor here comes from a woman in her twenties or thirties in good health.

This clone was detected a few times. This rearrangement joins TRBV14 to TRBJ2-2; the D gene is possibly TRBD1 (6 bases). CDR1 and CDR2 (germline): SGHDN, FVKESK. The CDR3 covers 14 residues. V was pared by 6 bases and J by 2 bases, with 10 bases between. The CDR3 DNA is TGTGCCAGCAGACGGGACACCAACACCGGGGAGCTGTTTTTT. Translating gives CASRRDTNTGELFF.

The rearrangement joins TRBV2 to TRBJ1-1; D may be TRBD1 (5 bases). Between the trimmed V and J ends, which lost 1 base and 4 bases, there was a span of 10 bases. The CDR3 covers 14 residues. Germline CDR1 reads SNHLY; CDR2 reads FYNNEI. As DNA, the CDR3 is TGTGCCAGCAGTGAAGTAGGGGTTGGCACTGAAGCTTTCTTT. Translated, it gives CASSEVGVGTEAFF.

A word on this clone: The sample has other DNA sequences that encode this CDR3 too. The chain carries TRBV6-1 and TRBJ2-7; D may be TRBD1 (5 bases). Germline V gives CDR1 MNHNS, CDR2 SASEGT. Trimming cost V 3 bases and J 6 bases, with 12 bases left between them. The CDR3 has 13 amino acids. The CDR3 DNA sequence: TGTGCCAGCAGTGAGCAGGGTTTAGGCGAGCAGTACTTC. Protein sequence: CASSEQGLGEQYF.

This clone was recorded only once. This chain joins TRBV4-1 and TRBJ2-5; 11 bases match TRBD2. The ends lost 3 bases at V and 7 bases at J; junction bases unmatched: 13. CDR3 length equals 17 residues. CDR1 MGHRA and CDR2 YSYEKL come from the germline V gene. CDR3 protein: CASSHDDGLAGKRTQYF. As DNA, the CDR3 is TGCGCCAGCAGCCACGACGACGGACTAGCGGGCAAGAGGACCCAGTACTTC.

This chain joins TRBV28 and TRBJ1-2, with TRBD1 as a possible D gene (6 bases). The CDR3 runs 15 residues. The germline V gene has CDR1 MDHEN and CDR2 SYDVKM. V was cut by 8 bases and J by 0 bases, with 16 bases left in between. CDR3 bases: TGTGCCAGCTGGAATCAGGGGACGGCTAACTATGGCTACACCTTC. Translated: CASWNQGTANYGYTF.

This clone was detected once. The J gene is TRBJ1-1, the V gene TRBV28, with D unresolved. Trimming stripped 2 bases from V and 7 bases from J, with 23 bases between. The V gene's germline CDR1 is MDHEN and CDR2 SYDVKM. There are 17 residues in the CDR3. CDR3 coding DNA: TGTGCCAGCAGTTTACCCCAATTTAGTGGGCAAGGGAATGAAGCTTTCTTT. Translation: CASSLPQFSGQGNEAFF.

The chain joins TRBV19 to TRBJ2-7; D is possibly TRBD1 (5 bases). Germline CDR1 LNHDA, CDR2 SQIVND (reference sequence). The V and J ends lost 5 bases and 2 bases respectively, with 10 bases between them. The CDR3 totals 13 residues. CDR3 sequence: CASSRATAYEQYF. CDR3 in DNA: TGTGCCAGTAGTCGAGCGACAGCCTACGAGCAGTACTTC. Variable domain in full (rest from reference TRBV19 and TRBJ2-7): DGGITQSPKYLFRKEGQNVTLSCEQNLNHDAMYWYRQDPGQGLRLIYYSQIVNDFQKGDIAEGYSVSREKKESFPLTVTSAQKNPTAFYLCASSRATAYEQYFGPGTRLTVT.

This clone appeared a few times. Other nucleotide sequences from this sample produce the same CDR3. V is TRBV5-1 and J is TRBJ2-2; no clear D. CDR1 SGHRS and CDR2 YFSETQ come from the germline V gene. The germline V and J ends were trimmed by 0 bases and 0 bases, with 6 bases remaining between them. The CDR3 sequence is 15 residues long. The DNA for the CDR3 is TGCGCCAGCAGCTTGGAAATTACGAACACCGGGGAGCTGTTTTTT. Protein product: CASSLEITNTGELFF.

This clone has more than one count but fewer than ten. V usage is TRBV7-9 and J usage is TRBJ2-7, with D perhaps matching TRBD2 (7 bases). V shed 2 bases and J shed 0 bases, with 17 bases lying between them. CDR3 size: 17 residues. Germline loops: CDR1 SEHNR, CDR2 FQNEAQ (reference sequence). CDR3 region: CASSLLFGGGSSYEQYF. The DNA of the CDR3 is TGTGCCAGCAGCTTACTCTTCGGCGGGGGCAGCTCCTACGAGCAGTACTTC.

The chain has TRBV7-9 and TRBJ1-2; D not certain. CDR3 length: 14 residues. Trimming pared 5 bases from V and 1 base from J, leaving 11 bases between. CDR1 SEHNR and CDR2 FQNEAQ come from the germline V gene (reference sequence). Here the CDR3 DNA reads TGTGCCAGCAGCCCAGATTTGAGTAACTATGGCTACACCTTC. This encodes CASSPDLSNYGYTF.

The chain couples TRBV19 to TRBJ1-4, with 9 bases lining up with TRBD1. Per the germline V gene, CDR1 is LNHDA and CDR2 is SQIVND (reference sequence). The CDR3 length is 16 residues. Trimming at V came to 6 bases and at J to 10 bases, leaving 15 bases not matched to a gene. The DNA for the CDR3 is TGTGCCAGTAGCAACCCCCCGGGACAGGGCATCGGAAAACTGTTTTTT. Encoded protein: CASSNPPGQGIGKLFF.

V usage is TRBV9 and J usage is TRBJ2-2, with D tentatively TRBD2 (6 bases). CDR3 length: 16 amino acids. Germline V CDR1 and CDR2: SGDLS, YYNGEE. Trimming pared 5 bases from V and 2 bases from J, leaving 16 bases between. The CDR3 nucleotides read TGTGCCAGCAGTATGTCCGGGAGATCCAACACCGGGGAGCTGTTTTTT. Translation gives CASSMSGRSNTGELFF.

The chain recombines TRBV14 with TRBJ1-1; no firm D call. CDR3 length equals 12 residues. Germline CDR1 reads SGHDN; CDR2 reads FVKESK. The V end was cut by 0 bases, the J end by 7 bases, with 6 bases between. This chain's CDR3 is CASSQEGFEAFF. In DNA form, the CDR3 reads TGTGCCAGCAGCCAAGAGGGATTTGAAGCTTTCTTT.

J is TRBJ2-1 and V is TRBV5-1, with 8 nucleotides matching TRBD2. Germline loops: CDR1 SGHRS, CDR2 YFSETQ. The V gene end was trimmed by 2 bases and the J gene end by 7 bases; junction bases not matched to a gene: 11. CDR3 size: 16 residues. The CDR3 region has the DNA TGCGCCAGCAGCTTCGGCGCGGGAGGTTTCTTTAATGAGCAGTTCTTC. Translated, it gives CASSFGAGGFFNEQFF.

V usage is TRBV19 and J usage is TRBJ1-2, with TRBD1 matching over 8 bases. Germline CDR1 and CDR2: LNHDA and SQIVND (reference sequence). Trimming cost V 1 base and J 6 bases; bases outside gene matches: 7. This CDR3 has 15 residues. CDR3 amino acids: CASSIAGGVSHGYTF. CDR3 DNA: TGTGCCAGTAGTATAGCAGGGGGCGTCAGTCATGGCTACACCTTC.

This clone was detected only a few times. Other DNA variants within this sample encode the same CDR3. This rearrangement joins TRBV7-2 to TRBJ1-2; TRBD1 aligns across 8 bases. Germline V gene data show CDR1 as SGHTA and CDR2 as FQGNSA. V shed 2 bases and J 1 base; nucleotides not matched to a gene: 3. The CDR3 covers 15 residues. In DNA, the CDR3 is TGTGCCAGCAGCTTACCCGGACAGGGTAACTATGGCTACACCTTC. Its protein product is CASSLPGQGNYGYTF.

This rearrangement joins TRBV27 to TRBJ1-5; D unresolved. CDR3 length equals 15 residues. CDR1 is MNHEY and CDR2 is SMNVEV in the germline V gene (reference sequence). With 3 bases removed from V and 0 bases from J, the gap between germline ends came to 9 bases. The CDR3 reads CASSLWQNSNQPQHF. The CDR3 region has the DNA TGTGCCAGCAGTTTGTGGCAGAATAGCAATCAGCCCCAGCATTTT.

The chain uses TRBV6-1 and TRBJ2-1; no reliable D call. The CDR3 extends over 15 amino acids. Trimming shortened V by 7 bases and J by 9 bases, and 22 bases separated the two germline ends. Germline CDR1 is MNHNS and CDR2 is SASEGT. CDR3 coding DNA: TGTGCCAGCACGCTCAGGCCTTTGGAGTTGAGTGAGCAGTTCTTC. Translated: CASTLRPLELSEQFF.

CDR3 DNA: TGTGCCAGCAGCTTAGATCGGGGGGGGCCCTACGAGCAGTACTTC. Translating gives CASSLDRGGPYEQYF. V usage is TRBV11-2 and J usage is TRBJ2-7; 8 nucleotides align to TRBD2. The CDR3 loop spans 15 amino acids. Germline CDR1 reads SGHAT; CDR2 reads FQNNGV. Unmatched junction bases numbered 3, after V lost 0 bases and J lost 2 bases.

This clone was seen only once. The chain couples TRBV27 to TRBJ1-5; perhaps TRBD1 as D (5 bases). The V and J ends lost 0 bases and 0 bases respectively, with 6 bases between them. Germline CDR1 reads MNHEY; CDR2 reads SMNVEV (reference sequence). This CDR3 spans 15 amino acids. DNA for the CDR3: TGTGCCAGCAGTTTATCAGGGGATAGCAATCAGCCCCAGCATTTT. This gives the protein CASSLSGDSNQPQHF.

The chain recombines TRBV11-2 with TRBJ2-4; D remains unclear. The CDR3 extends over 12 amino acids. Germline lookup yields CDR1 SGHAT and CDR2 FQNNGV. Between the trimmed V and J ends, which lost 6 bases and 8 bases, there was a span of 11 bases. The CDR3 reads CASSGSGDIQYF. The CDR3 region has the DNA TGTGCCAGCAGTGGATCTGGGGACATTCAGTACTTC.

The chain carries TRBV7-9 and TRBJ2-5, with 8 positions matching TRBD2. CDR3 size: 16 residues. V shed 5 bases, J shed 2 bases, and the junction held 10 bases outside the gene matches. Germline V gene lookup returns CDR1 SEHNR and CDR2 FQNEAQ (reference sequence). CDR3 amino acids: CASSRDGLALQETQYF. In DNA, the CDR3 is TGTGCCAGCAGCCGAGATGGACTAGCACTACAAGAGACCCAGTACTTC.

CDR3 in DNA: TGCGCCAGCAGCTACCAACAGGGAAACTATGGCTACACCTTC. It codes for CASSYQQGNYGYTF. This chain uses TRBV5-1 with TRBJ1-2; a possible D gene is TRBD1 (6 bases). Trimming left V 3 bases short and J 2 bases short, with 11 bases between. Per germline, CDR1 SGHRS and CDR2 YFSETQ. The length of the CDR3 is 14 residues.

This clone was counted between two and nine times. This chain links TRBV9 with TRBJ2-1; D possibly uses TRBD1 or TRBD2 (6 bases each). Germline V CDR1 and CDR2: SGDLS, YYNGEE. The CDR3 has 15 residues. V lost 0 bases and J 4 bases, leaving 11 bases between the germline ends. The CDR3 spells CASSVVGGLYNEQFF. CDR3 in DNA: TGTGCCAGCAGCGTAGTGGGGGGCCTTTACAATGAGCAGTTCTTC. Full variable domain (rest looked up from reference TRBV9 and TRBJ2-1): DSGVTQTPKHLITATGQRVTLRCSPRSGDLSVYWYQQSLDQGLQFLIQYYNGEERAKGNILERFSAQQFPDLHSELNLSSLELGDSALYFCASSVVGGLYNEQFFGPGTRLTVL.

CDR3 sequence: CASSSYRDFNQPQHF. DNA for the CDR3: TGTGCCAGCAGTTCCTATCGGGACTTTAATCAGCCCCAGCATTTT. The V gene is TRBV28, the J gene TRBJ1-5; TRBD1 is a possible D gene (5 bases). Germline values: CDR1 MDHEN, CDR2 SYDVKM. The V and J ends lost 4 bases and 4 bases respectively, with 14 bases between them. This CDR3 has 15 residues.

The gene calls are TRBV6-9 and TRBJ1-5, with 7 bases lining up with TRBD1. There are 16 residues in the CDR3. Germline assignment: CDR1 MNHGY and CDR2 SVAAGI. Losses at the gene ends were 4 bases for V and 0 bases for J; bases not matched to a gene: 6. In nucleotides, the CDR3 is TGTGCCAGCAGTTGGGGGACAGCCTTTAGCAATCAGCCCCAGCATTTT. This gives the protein CASSWGTAFSNQPQHF.

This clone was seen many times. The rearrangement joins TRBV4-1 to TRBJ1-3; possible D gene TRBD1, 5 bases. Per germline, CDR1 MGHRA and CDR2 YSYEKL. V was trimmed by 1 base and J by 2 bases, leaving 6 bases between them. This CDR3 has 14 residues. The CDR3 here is CASSQVGPGNTIYF. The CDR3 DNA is TGCGCCAGCAGCCAAGTGGGGCCTGGAAACACCATATATTTT.